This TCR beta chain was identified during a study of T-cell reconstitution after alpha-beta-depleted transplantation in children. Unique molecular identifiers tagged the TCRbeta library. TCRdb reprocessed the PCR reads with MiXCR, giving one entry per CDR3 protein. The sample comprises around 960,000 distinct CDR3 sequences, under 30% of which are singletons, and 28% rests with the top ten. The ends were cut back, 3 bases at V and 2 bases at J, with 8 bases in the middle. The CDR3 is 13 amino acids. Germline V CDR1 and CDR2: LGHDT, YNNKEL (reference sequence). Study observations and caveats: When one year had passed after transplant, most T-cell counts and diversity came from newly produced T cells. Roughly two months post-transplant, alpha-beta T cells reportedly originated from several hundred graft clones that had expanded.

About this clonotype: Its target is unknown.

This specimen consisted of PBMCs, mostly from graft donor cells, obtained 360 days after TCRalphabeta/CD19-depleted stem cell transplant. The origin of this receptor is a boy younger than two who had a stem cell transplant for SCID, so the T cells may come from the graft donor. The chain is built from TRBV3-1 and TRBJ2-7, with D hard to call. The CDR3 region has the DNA TGTGCCAGCAGCCAGAATCCCACCTACGAGCAGTACTTC. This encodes CASSQNPTYEQYF.